This entry describes one T cell receptor (beta chain). Germline V gene lookup returns CDR1 SGHAT and CDR2 FQNNGV. J lost 3 bases, V lost 4 bases, and 5 bases had no gene match. This CDR3 region has 14 residues. Authors' analysis steps: Nucleated cell counts were estimated from reference gene primer amplification. Repertoires were generated with immunoSEQ multiplex PCR, while TCRdb's copy carries only in-frame clones and drops some. V, J and clone size derive from that table, while D and trimming were established from the DNA sequence. The data contain about 200,000 clones, about 88% of them singletons. These data are taken from a study of blood T cell repertoires in COVID-19. As for the study in general: Donors in the United States, Italy and Spain gave samples during acute or convalescent COVID-19. PBMCs, B-cell-depleted T cells, or T cells were the source of the cDNA or gDNA that made up the material.

The TCR originated in a man between 18 and 29 years old with active or convalescent COVID-19. The sample taken for sequencing was peripheral blood. The chain employs TRBV11-2 and TRBJ2-5; 7 bases align to TRBD2. The CDR3 reads CASSSGLPEETQYF. The CDR3 bases are TGTGCCAGCAGCTCGGGACTACCGGAAGAGACCCAGTACTTC.